This T cell receptor (beta chain) was sequenced in a study of technical replicates of blood from several donors. Repertoires were generated with immunoSEQ multiplex PCR, while TCRdb's copy carries only in-frame clones and drops some. Among some 76,000 clones listed, around 94% were seen once. This CDR3 region has 16 residues. CDR1 SGHRS and CDR2 YFSETQ come from the germline V gene. The germline V and J ends were trimmed by 3 bases and 0 bases, with 13 bases remaining between them. This clonotype originated in a human donor in good health. The sequencing sample was made of T cells isolated from PBMCs. This chain uses TRBV5-1 with TRBJ2-1; a weak D match, TRBD1 (7 bases). CDR3 amino acids: CASSSAGQSSYNEQFF. The CDR3 DNA follows: TGCGCCAGCAGCTCGGCGGGACAGAGCTCCTACAATGAGCAGTTCTTC.